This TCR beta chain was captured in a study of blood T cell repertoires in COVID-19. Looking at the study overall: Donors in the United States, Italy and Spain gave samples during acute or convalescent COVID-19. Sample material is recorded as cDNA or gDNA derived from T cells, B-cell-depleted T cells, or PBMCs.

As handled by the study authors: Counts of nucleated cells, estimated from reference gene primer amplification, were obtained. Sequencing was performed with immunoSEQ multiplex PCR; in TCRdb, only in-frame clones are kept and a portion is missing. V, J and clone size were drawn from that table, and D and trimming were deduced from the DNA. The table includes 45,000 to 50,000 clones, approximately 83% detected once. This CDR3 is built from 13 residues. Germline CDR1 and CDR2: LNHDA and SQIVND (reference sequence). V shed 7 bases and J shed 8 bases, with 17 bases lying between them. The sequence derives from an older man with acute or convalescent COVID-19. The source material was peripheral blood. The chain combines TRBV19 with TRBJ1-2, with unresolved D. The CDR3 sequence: CASTPLRGGGYTF. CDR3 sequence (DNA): TGTGCCAGTACCCCCCTTAGAGGAGGAGGCTACACCTTC.